The 29 T cell receptor beta chains reported below all come from one sample, sequenced in a study of regulatory T cells in long-lasting Graves disease. Time point indicated: newly diagnosed GD, antithyroid drugs for less than 3 months. RNA isolated from PBMCs was used to make the TCR library. Arm-PCR of CDR3 regions with iRepertoire HTBI primers generated TCR beta libraries. TCRdb re-derived calls from the multiplex PCR reads in MiXCR, one entry per CDR3 protein. Of roughly 350,000 distinct CDR3 sequences listed, 15% to 20% were seen once; the top ten hold about 19%. The sample was also reused in another study, on T cells in Graves' hyperthyroidism and ophthalmopathy.

The input for sequencing was peripheral blood mononuclear cells (PBMCs), taken at new diagnosis, from a patient treated with antithyroid drugs. The receptors derive from a woman under 30 with Graves disease.

This clonotype was counted at least ten times. The chain is built from TRBV30 and TRBJ1-6; no clear D gene. This CDR3 comprises 13 residues. V lost 0 bases to trimming and J lost 15 bases, with 15 bases between them. Germline values: CDR1 GTSNPN, CDR2 SVGIG (reference sequence). CDR3 nucleotide sequence: TGTGCCTGGAGTGTTGACCCAACGGGAGACCTCCACTTT. Translated, it gives CAWSVDPTGDLHF.

A word on this clonotype: This could be a read error, since a much larger clone is one nucleotide away. The gene calls are TRBV5-6 and TRBJ2-1; 7 nucleotides agree with TRBD2. Germline assignment: CDR1 SGHDT and CDR2 YYEEEE. CDR3 size: 15 residues. The J segment lost 9 bases and the V segment lost 0 bases, leaving 9 bases of the junction unmatched. This CDR3 is CASSLVAGGRAEQFF. The CDR3 DNA sequence: TGTGCCAGCAGCTTGGTTGCTGGCGGGAGAGCTGAGCAGTTCTTC.

This clonotype was detected only a few times. The gene calls are TRBV20-1 and TRBJ1-4; no clear D gene. Germline CDR1 DFQATT, CDR2 SNEGSKA (reference sequence). The CDR3 loop spans 14 amino acids. The CDR3 sequence: CATRSGIASEKLFF. The CDR3, as DNA: TGCGCTACGCGGTCGGGCATTGCCAGTGAAAAACTGTTTTTT.

This clonotype was found many times. The chain uses TRBV6-1 and TRBJ2-5; 10 nucleotides align to TRBD1. The CDR3 sequence is 15 residues long. Germline V CDR1 and CDR2: MNHNS, SASEGT. The J segment lost 5 bases and the V segment lost 3 bases, leaving 6 bases of the junction unmatched. The CDR3 coding sequence is TGTGCCAGCAGTGACGGGACAGGGGTAACGGAGACCCAGTACTTC. This encodes CASSDGTGVTETQYF.

This clonotype was recorded many times. V usage is TRBV5-1 and J usage is TRBJ2-1; tentative D call: TRBD2 (7 bases). The V gene's germline CDR1 is SGHRS and CDR2 YFSETQ. The CDR3 is 18 amino acids. V lost 2 bases to trimming and J lost 0 bases, with 18 bases between them. The CDR3 region has the DNA TGCGCCAGCAGCTTAGTGGGGGGGCCAGGACTCTCCTACAATGAGCAGTTCTTC. Its translation: CASSLVGGPGLSYNEQFF.

This clonotype was observed many times. The chain couples TRBV6-1 to TRBJ2-5, with D possibly being TRBD1 (5 bases). This CDR3 is 12 amino acids long. The germline V and J ends were trimmed by 6 bases and 5 bases, with 10 bases remaining between them. Germline-derived CDR1 and CDR2 are MNHNS and SASEGT. The CDR3 here is CASSWGVETQYF. The CDR3 nucleotides are TGTGCCAGCAGCTGGGGCGTCGAGACCCAGTACTTC.

In this sample, this clonotype turned up many times. The V call is TRBV2, the J call TRBJ2-2; the D gene is possibly TRBD2 (6 bases). The CDR3 loop spans 14 amino acids. Germline V gene data show CDR1 as SNHLY and CDR2 as FYNNEI. V was cut by 3 bases and J by 5 bases, with 10 bases left in between. The CDR3 here is CASSESSVTGELFF. In nucleotides, the CDR3 is TGTGCCAGCAGTGAGTCTAGCGTAACCGGGGAGCTGTTTTTT.

The chain joins TRBV28 to TRBJ2-5; a possible D gene is TRBD2 (6 bases). Germline-derived CDR1 and CDR2 are MDHEN and SYDVKM. The CDR3 loop spans 15 amino acids. Trimming took 7 bases from V and 2 from J, leaving 17 bases between them. The chain's CDR3 is CASKTAGPLQETQYF. For the CDR3, the DNA is TGTGCCAGCAAGACAGCGGGTCCCTTACAAGAGACCCAGTACTTC.

This clonotype was seen ten or more times. The rearrangement joins TRBV11-2 to TRBJ2-7, with TRBD2 matching over 11 bases. The CDR3 sequence is 16 residues long. The V gene's germline CDR1 is SGHAT and CDR2 FQNNGV. Losses at the gene ends were 5 bases for V and 3 bases for J; bases not matched to a gene: 9. CDR3 nucleotides: TGTGCCAGCAGCCTCCGACTAGCGGGGACCCACTACGAGCAGTACTTC. Its protein is CASSLRLAGTHYEQYF.

A remark on this clonotype: Just one base apart from a much larger clone, this may be a read error. The chain joins TRBV5-1 to TRBJ2-1, with TRBD2 matching over 10 bases. The length of the CDR3 is 14 residues. V lost 0 bases, J lost 6 bases, and 0 bases stayed unmatched. Germline V CDR1 and CDR2: SGHRS, YFSETQ. In DNA, the CDR3 is TGCGCCAGCAGCTTGGCTAGCGGGGGCAATGAGCAGTTCTTC. Its translation is CASSLASGGNEQFF. Filled out from reference TRBV5-1 and TRBJ2-1, the complete variable domain reads KAGVTQTPRYLIKTRGQQVTLSCSPISGHRSVSWYQQTPGQGLQFLFEYFSETQRNKGNFPGRFSGRQFSNSRSEMNVSTLELGDSALYLCASSLASGGNEQFFGPGTRLTVL.

In this sample, this clonotype turned up many times. The V call is TRBV5-1, the J call TRBJ2-3, with D possibly TRBD1 on 6 matching bases. V was cut by 4 bases and J by 4 bases, with 19 bases left in between. Germline V gene lookup returns CDR1 SGHRS and CDR2 YFSETQ. The CDR3 contains 16 residues. CDR3 in amino acids: CASSQRTARYSDTQYF. For the CDR3, the DNA is TGCGCCAGCAGCCAAAGGACAGCCAGATATTCAGATACGCAGTATTTT.

This clonotype has at least ten counts. The CDR3 reads CASSFAGEETQYF. DNA of the CDR3: TGTGCCAGCAGTTTTGCGGGAGAAGAGACCCAGTACTTC. The rearrangement uses TRBV28 and TRBJ2-5; 7 bases align to TRBD2. The CDR3 consists of 13 residues. J was trimmed by 3 bases and V by 3 bases; bases with no gene match: 1. CDR1 is MDHEN, CDR2 SYDVKM, per germline.

This clonotype was found a few times. This chain uses TRBV28 with TRBJ1-3; 7 bases map to TRBD1. The germline gives CDR1 MDHEN, CDR2 SYDVKM. This CDR3 comprises 15 residues. The ends lost 7 bases at V and 0 bases at J; junction bases unmatched: 6. CDR3 in amino acids: CASKRQGSSGNTIYF. CDR3 DNA: TGTGCCAGCAAACGACAGGGATCCTCTGGAAACACCATATATTTT.

This clonotype was seen many times. This chain joins TRBV14 and TRBJ2-7; D gene uncertain. This CDR3 region has 14 residues. Trimming removed 0 bases from V and 0 bases from J, with 6 bases in between. Germline values: CDR1 SGHDN, CDR2 FVKESK. Written as DNA, the CDR3 is TGTGCCAGCAGCCAAGATCCAGGCTCCTACGAGCAGTACTTC. It translates to CASSQDPGSYEQYF.

There are many counts of this clonotype. The chain combines TRBV18 with TRBJ2-1; the D is unclear. The V and J ends lost 3 bases and 8 bases respectively, with 5 bases between them. This CDR3 is built from 11 residues. Looked up from germline, CDR1 is KGHSH and CDR2 is LQKENI. CDR3 in amino acids: CASSPGYEQFF. Written as DNA, the CDR3 is TGTGCCAGCTCACCGGGCTATGAGCAGTTCTTC.

The chain is built from TRBV6-4 and TRBJ1-5; the D gene is possibly TRBD1 (6 bases). The CDR3 covers 18 residues. The V gene lost 7 bases and the J gene lost 0 bases, with 22 bases spanning the gap. Germline CDR1 is MRHNA and CDR2 is SNTAGT. The CDR3 DNA sequence: TGTGCCAGCAAATACTGGGGACAATTTAGATATAGCAATCAGCCCCAGCATTTT. Residues: CASKYWGQFRYSNQPQHF.

This clonotype was seen ten or more times. A junction end diverges from the germline sequence, so it may reflect a read error. This chain joins TRBV6-1 and TRBJ1-5, with unresolved D. The CDR3 totals 13 residues. Germline lookup yields CDR1 MNHNS and CDR2 SASEGT. Here the CDR3 DNA reads TGTGCCACCAGTCTATATAGCAATCAGCCCCAGCATTTT. Its translation: CATSLYSNQPQHF.

Many counts were recorded for this clonotype. The CDR3 loop reads CASSLPIRGYEQYF. The CDR3 bases are TGTGCCAGCAGCCTACCGATTCGGGGGTACGAGCAGTACTTC. The rearrangement joins TRBV28 to TRBJ2-7; a possible D gene is TRBD2 (6 bases). Germline CDR1 reads MDHEN; CDR2 reads SYDVKM. The CDR3 sequence is 14 residues long. V was pared by 6 bases and J by 4 bases, with 16 bases between.

This clonotype was recorded at least ten times. This rearrangement joins TRBV5-1 to TRBJ2-3, with D possibly TRBD2 on 6 matching bases. The CDR3 is made up of 14 amino acids. Germline CDR1 is SGHRS and CDR2 is YFSETQ. V was clipped by 3 bases and J by 2 bases, with 10 bases between them. CDR3 loop: CASSSSGSTDTQYF. In DNA, the CDR3 is TGCGCCAGCAGCTCAAGCGGGTCCACAGATACGCAGTATTTT. The variable domain in full, completed from reference TRBV5-1 and TRBJ2-3, reads KAGVTQTPRYLIKTRGQQVTLSCSPISGHRSVSWYQQTPGQGLQFLFEYFSETQRNKGNFPGRFSGRQFSNSRSEMNVSTLELGDSALYLCASSSSGSTDTQYFGPGTRLTVL.

This clonotype was recorded a few times. The J gene is TRBJ1-5, the V gene TRBV6-1; 8 bases match TRBD1. CDR1 and CDR2 (germline): MNHNS, SASEGT. The CDR3 spans 13 residues. V lost 6 bases, J lost 4 bases, and 2 bases stayed unmatched. The CDR3 loop reads CASSTGGNQPQHF. The CDR3, as DNA: TGTGCCAGCAGCACAGGGGGGAATCAGCCCCAGCATTTT.

This clonotype was seen ten or more times. V and J are TRBV12-3 or TRBV12-4 and TRBJ2-3; 10 nucleotides match TRBD2. The V gene end was trimmed by 6 bases and the J gene end by 5 bases; junction bases not matched to a gene: 8. The CDR3 totals 15 residues. Here the CDR3 reads CASRQAGGVGDTQYF. The CDR3 bases are TGTGCCAGCAGGCAAGCGGGAGGGGTCGGAGATACGCAGTATTTT.

This clonotype was detected once. V is TRBV4-3 and J is TRBJ2-1; 11 nucleotides line up with TRBD2. The J segment lost 7 bases and the V segment lost 5 bases, leaving 10 bases of the junction unmatched. From germline, CDR1 is LGHNA and CDR2 YSLEER. The CDR3 has 16 residues. CDR3 region: CASSSPTSGGGNEQFF. The DNA for the CDR3 is TGCGCCAGCAGCTCACCTACTAGCGGGGGCGGGAATGAGCAGTTCTTC.

The J gene is TRBJ1-1, the V gene TRBV7-9; 7 nucleotides agree with TRBD1. This CDR3 has 17 residues. V trimming: 0 bases; J trimming: 1 base; junction bases outside the gene matches: 8. CDR1 is SEHNR and CDR2 is FQNEAQ in the germline V gene (reference sequence). The CDR3 loop is CASSLATGLWWNTEAFF. The CDR3 nucleotides are TGTGCCAGCAGCTTAGCGACAGGGTTGTGGTGGAACACTGAAGCTTTCTTT. Using reference TRBV7-9 and TRBJ1-1 for the parts outside the CDR3, the full variable domain is DTGVSQNPRHKITKRGQNVTFRCDPISEHNRLYWYRQTLGQGPEFLTYFQNEAQLEKSRLLSDRFSAERPKGSFSTLEIQRTEQGDSAMYLCASSLATGLWWNTEAFFGQGTRLTVV.

Comments on this clonotype: This may be a read error, as it is one base from a much larger clone. The chain has TRBV20-1 and TRBJ2-3; D is uncertain. The assigned J gene may be wrong: the sequence end matches TRBJ2-7 better. Germline CDR1 is DFQATT and CDR2 is SNEGSKA (reference sequence). This CDR3 has 15 residues. In DNA form, the CDR3 reads TGCAGTGCCCCAGAGCGCCTAGTAGGCTACAATGAGCAGTACTTC. Amino acid sequence: CSAPERLVGYNEQYF.

The chain combines TRBV11-2 with TRBJ2-5; 9 nucleotides align to TRBD1. The end of the DNA is better explained by TRBJ2-7, so the J call may be wrong. Per the germline V gene, CDR1 is SGHAT and CDR2 is FQNNGV. This CDR3 is 14 amino acids long. CDR3 region: CASSRGQGSLEQYF. In DNA form, the CDR3 reads TGTGCCAGCAGCCGTGGACAGGGGAGCCTCGAGCAGTACTTC.

This clonotype was observed a few times. This sequence joins TRBV6-1 and TRBJ1-5; D remains unclear. Germline V gene data show CDR1 as MNHNS and CDR2 as SASEGT. Between the trimmed V and J ends, which lost 7 bases and 0 bases, there was a span of 19 bases. The CDR3 extends over 17 amino acids. The CDR3 here is CASISSRHTNSNQPQHF. The CDR3 region has the DNA TGTGCCAGCATTTCGAGCAGGCATACTAATAGCAATCAGCCCCAGCATTTT.

This clonotype occurred many times. The chain recombines TRBV5-1 with TRBJ2-2; tentatively, D is TRBD2 (7 bases). The CDR3 has 15 residues. Trimming stripped 2 bases from V and 3 bases from J, with 11 bases between. Germline CDR1 SGHRS, CDR2 YFSETQ. The CDR3 loop reads CASSFGGLDTGELFF. The CDR3 DNA is TGCGCCAGCAGCTTCGGGGGGCTGGACACCGGGGAGCTGTTTTTT.

This clonotype was seen repeatedly, ten times or more. The J gene is TRBJ2-7, the V gene TRBV7-2; D gene unclear. The CDR3 has 17 residues. With 5 bases removed from V and 0 bases from J, the gap between germline ends came to 20 bases. Per germline, CDR1 SGHTA and CDR2 FQGNSA. The CDR3, as DNA: TGTGCCAGCAGCCCGATCAGCTATAGAAGAGGCTCCTACGAGCAGTACTTC. Amino acid sequence: CASSPISYRRGSYEQYF.

V usage is TRBV2 and J usage is TRBJ2-3; 10 positions match TRBD1. V shed 5 bases, J shed 1 base, and the junction held 9 bases outside the gene matches. The CDR3 totals 17 residues. Germline V lookup: CDR1 SNHLY, CDR2 FYNNEI. The CDR3 here is CASSLSGTGVGTDTQYF. CDR3 nucleotides: TGTGCCAGCAGTTTGTCCGGGACAGGGGTGGGCACAGATACGCAGTATTTT.